This is a list of T cell receptor beta chains from one sample in a study of shared clonotypes between healthy human individuals. Produced via immunoSEQ multiplex PCR; TCRdb's table is partial and in-frame only. In the table there are about 2 million clones, around 96% of which are singletons. Sequences were obtained from naive CD8+ T cells sorted from blood. The receptors derive from a man younger than 35 in good health. The CDR3 runs from the conserved cysteine through the conserved F or W. Fields, in order: J gene, D gene, clone size, CDR3 length, V gene, CDR3 DNA, CDR3 protein. D genes are given only for firm matches. Clone size, where shown, is once, few, many, or a class for clones that have expanded.

TRBJ1-3 - - 13 TRBV6-1 TGTGCCAGCAGAGGAGGATTTGGAAACACCATATATTTT CASRGGFGNTIYF
TRBJ1-6 TRBD1 - 17 TRBV6-1 TGTGCCAGCAGTGAACTCTCGACAGGGGGTTCACTTGTGACCCTCCACTTT CASSELSTGGSLVTLHF
TRBJ1-5 - - 13 TRBV5-6 TGTGCCAGCAGCTTGACAGTGAATCAGCCCCAGCATTTT CASSLTVNQPQHF
TRBJ1-3 - - 17 TRBV5-6 TGTGCCAGCAGCCCCACTCGGACAGAAGGTTCTGGAAACACCATATATTTT CASSPTRTEGSGNTIYF
TRBJ2-2 - - 15 TRBV5-1 TGCGCCAGCGGGGCAGGGGCCACGAACACCGGGGAGCTGTTTTTT CASGAGATNTGELFF
TRBJ1-2 TRBD1 - 15 TRBV6-1 TGTGCCAGCATGGGGACAGTCACGCCCTTGGGAGGCTACACCTTC CASMGTVTPLGGYTF
TRBJ2-1 - - 18 TRBV7-9 TGTGCCAGCAGCCCAAGTGGGGATATTGCGGCGACCTACAATGAGCAGTTCTTC CASSPSGDIAATYNEQFF
TRBJ2-7 TRBD1 few 13 TRBV27 TGTGCCAGCAGTTTGGACAGGGCCTACGAGCAGTACTTC CASSLDRAYEQYF
TRBJ2-3 - - 16 TRBV5-4 TGTGCCAGCACCCCGCCCGGGACGCAAGCTTCAGATACGCAGTATTTT CASTPPGTQASDTQYF
TRBJ2-7 - - 13 TRBV19 TGTGCCAGTAGTGTCGGACTACCTTACGAGCAGTACTTC CASSVGLPYEQYF
TRBJ2-5 TRBD1 - 17 TRBV12-5 TGTGCTAGTGCCCCCCCATTGGGGACAGGTCATCAAGAGACCCAGTACTTC CASAPPLGTGHQETQYF
TRBJ1-1 - - 16 TRBV5-6 TGTGCCAGCAGCTTCCGGGACATCACGACTTACACTGAAGCTTTCTTT CASSFRDITTYTEAFF
TRBJ1-1 - - 13 TRBV7-9 TGTGCCAGCAGCTTTGGCCCGAACACTGAAGCTTTCTTT CASSFGPNTEAFF
TRBJ1-1 - once 14 TRBV21-1 TGTGCCAGCAGTTACACTCAGGGTTGCGCTGAAGCTTTCTTT CASSYTQGCAEAFF
TRBJ2-7 - - 11 TRBV7-9 TGTGCCAGCAGTCTGAACTACGAGCAGTACTTC CASSLNYEQYF
TRBJ2-7 TRBD1 - 14 TRBV5-6 TGTGCCAGCAGCTTGGGGACAGGGGGCCCCGAGCAGTACTTC CASSLGTGGPEQYF
TRBJ1-1 - - 13 TRBV27 TGTGCCAGCAGTTTAATCGGGCAGGGTGAAGCTTTCTTT CASSLIGQGEAFF
TRBJ2-7 - - 16 TRBV7-9 TGTGCCAGCAGCCCGCAGACAGGTCCTCTCTCCTACGAGCAGTACTTC CASSPQTGPLSYEQYF
TRBJ2-7 TRBD1 - 14 TRBV6-5 TGTGCCAGCAGCCGACAGGGGGGTTTCTACGAGCAGTACTTC CASSRQGGFYEQYF
TRBJ1-5 TRBD1 - 14 TRBV6-6 TGTGCCAGCAGTTCACAGGGGCTCAATCAGCCCCAGCATTTT CASSSQGLNQPQHF
TRBJ2-4 - - 14 TRBV2 TGTGCCAGCAGTGACAGGGGAGCCAAAAACATTCAGTACTTC CASSDRGAKNIQYF
TRBJ1-5 - - 15 TRBV28 TGTGCCAGCAGTTTCAGTTATCAGAGCAATCAGCCCCAGCATTTT CASSFSYQSNQPQHF
TRBJ2-3 TRBD1 - 12 TRBV7-9 TGTGCCACGGGACAGTACACAGATACGCAGTATTTT CATGQYTDTQYF
TRBJ1-2 - - 15 TRBV5-1 TGCGCCAGCAGCTTGGTACGGGACCTTAACTATGGCTACACCTTC CASSLVRDLNYGYTF